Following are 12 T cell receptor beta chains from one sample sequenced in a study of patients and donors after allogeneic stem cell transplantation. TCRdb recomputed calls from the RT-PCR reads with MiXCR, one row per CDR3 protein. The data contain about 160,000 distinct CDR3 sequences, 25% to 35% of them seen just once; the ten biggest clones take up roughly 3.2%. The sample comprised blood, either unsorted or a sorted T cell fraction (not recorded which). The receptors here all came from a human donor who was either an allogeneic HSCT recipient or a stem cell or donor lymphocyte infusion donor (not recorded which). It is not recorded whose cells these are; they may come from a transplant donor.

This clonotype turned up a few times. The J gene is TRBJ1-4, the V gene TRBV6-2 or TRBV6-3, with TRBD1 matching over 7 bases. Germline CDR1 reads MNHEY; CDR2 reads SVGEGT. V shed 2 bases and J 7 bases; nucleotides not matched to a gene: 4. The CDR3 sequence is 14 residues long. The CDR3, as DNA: TGTGCCAGCAGTTACCGACAGGGACTTGAAAAACTGTTTTTT. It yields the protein CASSYRQGLEKLFF.

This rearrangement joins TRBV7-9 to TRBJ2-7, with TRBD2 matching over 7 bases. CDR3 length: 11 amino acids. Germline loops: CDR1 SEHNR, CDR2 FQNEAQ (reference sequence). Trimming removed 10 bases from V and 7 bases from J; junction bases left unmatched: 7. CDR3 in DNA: TGTGCCATCGGACTAGATAAGGAGCAGTACTTC. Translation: CAIGLDKEQYF.

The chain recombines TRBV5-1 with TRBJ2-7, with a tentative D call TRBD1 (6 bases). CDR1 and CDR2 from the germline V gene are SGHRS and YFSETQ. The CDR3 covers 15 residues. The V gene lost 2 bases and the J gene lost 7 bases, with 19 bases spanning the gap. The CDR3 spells CASSFGDKGPGEQYF. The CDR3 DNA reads TGCGCCAGCAGCTTCGGGGACAAGGGGCCGGGGGAGCAGTACTTC.

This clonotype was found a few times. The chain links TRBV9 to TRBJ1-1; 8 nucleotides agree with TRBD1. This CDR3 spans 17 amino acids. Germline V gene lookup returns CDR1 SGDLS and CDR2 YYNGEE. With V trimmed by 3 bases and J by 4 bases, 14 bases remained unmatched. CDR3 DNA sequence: TGTGCCAGCAGCGACGACACACAGGGGGTAGGGGGCACTGAAGCTTTCTTT. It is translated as CASSDDTQGVGGTEAFF.

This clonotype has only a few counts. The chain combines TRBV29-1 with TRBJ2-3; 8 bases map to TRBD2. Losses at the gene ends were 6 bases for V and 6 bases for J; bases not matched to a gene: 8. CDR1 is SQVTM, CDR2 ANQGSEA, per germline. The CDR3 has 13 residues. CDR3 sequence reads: CSVERGPSDTQYF. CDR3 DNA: TGCAGCGTGGAGCGGGGGCCGTCGGATACGCAGTATTTT.

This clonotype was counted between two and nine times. This CDR3 reads CASSAEDRGYEQYF. CDR3 coding DNA: TGTGCCAGCAGCGCCGAGGACAGGGGCTACGAGCAGTACTTC. The gene calls are TRBV5-6 and TRBJ2-7; TRBD1 matches 9 bases. Germline lookup yields CDR1 SGHDT and CDR2 YYEEEE. Unmatched junction bases numbered 5, after V lost 4 bases and J lost 3 bases. This CDR3 region has 14 residues.

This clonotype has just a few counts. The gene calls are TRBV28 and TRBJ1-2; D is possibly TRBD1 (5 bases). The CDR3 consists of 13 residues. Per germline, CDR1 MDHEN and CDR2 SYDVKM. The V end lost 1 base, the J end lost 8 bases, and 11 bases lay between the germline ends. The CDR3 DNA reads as TGTGCCAGCAGTTTATCCGGGACTGGCGGCTACACCTTC. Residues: CASSLSGTGGYTF.

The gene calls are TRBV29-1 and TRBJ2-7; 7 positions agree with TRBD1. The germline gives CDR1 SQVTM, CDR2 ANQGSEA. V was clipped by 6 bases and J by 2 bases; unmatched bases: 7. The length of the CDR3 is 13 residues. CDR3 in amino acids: CSVGTALPYEQYF. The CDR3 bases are TGCAGCGTCGGGACAGCCCTACCCTACGAGCAGTACTTC.

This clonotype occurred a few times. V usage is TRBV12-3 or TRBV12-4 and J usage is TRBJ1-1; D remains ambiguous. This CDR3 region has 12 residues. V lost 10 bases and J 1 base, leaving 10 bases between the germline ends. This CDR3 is CATARGNTEAFF. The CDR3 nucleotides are TGTGCCACCGCGCGGGGGAACACTGAAGCTTTCTTT.

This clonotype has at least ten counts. CDR3 sequence (DNA): TGCAGCGCAGACGACAGGGCGGGGTATGGCTACACCTTC. This gives the protein CSADDRAGYGYTF. The chain uses TRBV29-1 and TRBJ1-2; TRBD1 agrees at 7 bases. Germline V CDR1 and CDR2: SQVTM, ANQGSEA. Trimming cost V 7 bases and J 5 bases; bases outside gene matches: 10. This CDR3 has 13 residues.

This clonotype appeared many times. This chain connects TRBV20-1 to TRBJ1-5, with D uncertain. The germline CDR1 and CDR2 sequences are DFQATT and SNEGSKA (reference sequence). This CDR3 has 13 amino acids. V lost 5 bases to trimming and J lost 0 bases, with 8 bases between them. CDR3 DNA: TGCAGTGCTTGGCCTTATAGCAATCAGCCCCAGCATTTT. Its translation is CSAWPYSNQPQHF.

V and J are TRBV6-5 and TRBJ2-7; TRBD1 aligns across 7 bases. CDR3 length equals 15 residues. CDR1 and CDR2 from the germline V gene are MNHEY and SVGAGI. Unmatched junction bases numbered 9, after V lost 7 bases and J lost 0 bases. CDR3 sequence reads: CASNTGTASSYEQYF. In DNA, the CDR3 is TGTGCCAGCAACACCGGGACAGCAAGCTCCTACGAGCAGTACTTC.